This entry describes one TCR beta chain. These data are taken from a study of identical twins. TCRdb analysed the 5' RACE reads with MiXCR anew, one entry per CDR3 protein. This table holds some 730,000 distinct CDR3 sequences, 18% found once. This CDR3 contains 13 residues. Germline-derived CDR1 and CDR2 are MRHNA and SNTAGT. The ends were cut back, 5 bases at V and 3 bases at J, with 10 bases in the middle. The same data also went into a second study, on T cells expressing NK-cell markers.

The rearrangement links TRBV6-4 to TRBJ2-5; TRBD1 is a possible D gene (6 bases). Source material: PBMCs. The sequence was obtained from a woman younger than 30 in good health. CDR3 loop: CASSSDSEETQYF. In DNA form, the CDR3 reads TGTGCCAGCAGTTCGGACAGCGAAGAGACCCAGTACTTC.